The 7 T cell receptor beta chains below were found in one sample sequenced in a study of T cell repertoires in cytomegalovirus infection. TCRdb itself ran the reads through MiXCR, one entry per CDR3 protein. In the table there are some 200,000 distinct CDR3 sequences, around two fifths of which are singletons. Antigens for these TCRs are unknown. This specimen was CD8+ T cells from cultured PBMCs, taken from culture after CMV antigen stimulation. These receptor sequences come from a human donor in good health (CMV status not recorded). Some clones in this sample may be carry-over from other donors' samples.

This clonotype was detected once. The rearrangement uses TRBV7-6 and TRBJ2-1; D may match TRBD1 or TRBD2 (10 bases each). Germline values: CDR1 SGHVS, CDR2 FNYEAQ. The CDR3 sequence is 15 residues long. Between the trimmed V and J ends, which lost 3 bases and 8 bases, there was a span of 17 bases. CDR3 in DNA: TGTGCCAGCAGCTTTAGCGGGGGGACAGGGGATGAGCAGTTCTTC. Residues: CASSFSGGTGDEQFF.

This clonotype has more than one count but fewer than ten. The chain employs TRBV27 and TRBJ2-2, with 12 positions matching TRBD2. The CDR3 is 18 residues long. Germline V lookup: CDR1 MNHEY, CDR2 SMNVEV (reference sequence). Trimming at V came to 6 bases and at J to 3 bases, leaving 11 bases not matched to a gene. In DNA form, the CDR3 reads TGTGCCAGCAGGCCCTTACTCAGACTAGCGGGAGACACCGGGGAGCTGTTTTTT. Protein product: CASRPLLRLAGDTGELFF.

V is TRBV28 and J is TRBJ1-4; D is unresolved. CDR1 and CDR2 from the germline V gene are MDHEN and SYDVKM. The CDR3 totals 12 residues. V lost 5 bases, J lost 13 bases, and 14 bases lay in between. CDR3 sequence (DNA): TGTGCCAGCAGTCCTCCGCGGGGATTACTGTTTTTT. Its translation is CASSPPRGLLFF. The full variable domain, rest sourced from reference TRBV28 and TRBJ1-4, is DVKVTQSSRYLVKRTGEKVFLECVQDMDHENMFWYRQDPGLGLRLIYFSYDVKMKEKGDIPEGYSVSREKKERFSLILESASTNQTSMYLCASSPPRGLLFFGSGTQLSVL.

V gene TRBV6-1 combines with J gene TRBJ2-1; no clear D. Per the germline V gene, CDR1 is MNHNS and CDR2 is SASEGT. The CDR3 runs to 12 residues. The V end lost 9 bases, the J end lost 10 bases, and 16 bases lay between the germline ends. The CDR3 protein is CARREWRKEQFF. DNA for the CDR3: TGTGCCAGGAGAGAATGGCGGAAGGAGCAGTTCTTC.

The chain has TRBV5-6 and TRBJ2-7; D is uncertain. From germline, CDR1 is SGHDT and CDR2 YYEEEE. The CDR3 extends over 14 amino acids. With 0 bases removed from V and 1 base from J, the gap between germline ends came to 8 bases. The CDR3 nucleotides read TGTGCCAGCAGCTTGGGACGGTTATCCTACGAGCAGTACTTC. This sequence encodes CASSLGRLSYEQYF.

This chain joins TRBV10-3 and TRBJ2-4, with TRBD1 as a possible D gene (5 bases). Trimming took 1 base from V and 5 from J, leaving 12 bases between them. The V gene's germline CDR1 is ENHRY and CDR2 SYGVKD. This CDR3 is built from 15 residues. The CDR3 DNA is TGTGCCATCAGTGAGTTTGCAGGGAAGGAAAACATTCAGTACTTC. This sequence encodes CAISEFAGKENIQYF.

There are a few counts of this clonotype. This chain joins TRBV12-3 or TRBV12-4 and TRBJ2-1; 14 bases map to TRBD2. The CDR3 is made up of 21 amino acids. V was clipped by 3 bases and J by 0 bases; unmatched bases: 13. Here the CDR3 DNA reads TGTGCCAGCAGTTTTTATCCGGGACTAGCGGGAGAAACCAGCTCCTACAATGAGCAGTTCTTC. Translated, it gives CASSFYPGLAGETSSYNEQFF.